The 13 T cell receptor beta chains given below trace back to one sample, sequenced in a study of a mutant IDH1 vaccine in newly diagnosed glioma. These receptors are not linked to any known antigen. Assay: immunoSEQ multiplex PCR; the TCRdb copy retains only in-frame clones and omits some. In the table there are 60,000 to 65,000 clones, around four fifths of which are singletons. Stated time point: week 47, end of study. The vaccine gave 300 ug of a 20-mer mutant IDH1 peptide subcutaneously per dose. The material was PBMCs, obtained from a glioma patient whose treatment included an IDH1 peptide vaccine. Receptors were obtained from a young man with glioma.

The genes are TRBV4-1 and TRBJ2-5; no clear D. This CDR3 has 14 amino acids. V lost 3 bases to trimming and J lost 2 bases, with 10 bases between them. Germline loops: CDR1 MGHRA, CDR2 YSYEKL. The CDR3 DNA is TGCGCCAGCAGCCATCCCGACTTTCAAGAGACCCAGTACTTC. Amino acid sequence: CASSHPDFQETQYF.

The rearrangement links TRBV2 to TRBJ2-3; TRBD2 matches 8 bases. CDR1 and CDR2 (germline): SNHLY, FYNNEI. This CDR3 is 15 amino acids long. V shed 7 bases and J 1 base; nucleotides not matched to a gene: 7. The CDR3, as DNA: TGTGCCAGCACCCGAACGGGGGGGCGCACAGATACGCAGTATTTT. Amino acid sequence: CASTRTGGRTDTQYF.

V is TRBV18 and J is TRBJ1-2; maybe TRBD1 (5 bases). CDR3 size: 17 residues. V was shortened by 3 bases and J by 5 bases, with 22 bases between the two germline ends. The germline V gene encodes CDR1 KGHSH and CDR2 LQKENI. CDR3 DNA sequence: TGTGCCAGCTCACCCCCCATTTCGTCAGGGCGGCGGTATGGCTACACCTTC. The encoded protein is CASSPPISSGRRYGYTF.

The chain joins TRBV6-1 to TRBJ2-3, with D perhaps given as TRBD1 or TRBD2 (6 bases each). The V end lost 8 bases, the J end lost 3 bases, and 18 bases lay between the germline ends. This CDR3 has 15 residues. CDR1 and CDR2 from the germline V gene are MNHNS and SASEGT. As DNA, the CDR3 is TGTGCCAGCGGGCACGGGGGCTCGGATACAGATACGCAGTATTTT. Amino acid sequence: CASGHGGSDTDTQYF.

The chain joins TRBV20-1 to TRBJ2-7, with TRBD1 matching over 7 bases. Germline V gene sequence: CDR1 DFQATT, CDR2 SNEGSKA (reference sequence). Trimming removed 5 bases from V and 3 bases from J; junction bases left unmatched: 1. The CDR3 extends over 11 amino acids. The CDR3 nucleotides are TGCAGTGCTGGGGACAGCTACGAGCAGTACTTC. Translating gives CSAGDSYEQYF.

The rearrangement joins TRBV11-2 to TRBJ1-5; D may be TRBD1 (5 bases). The V gene's germline CDR1 is SGHAT and CDR2 FQNNGV. V lost 0 bases to trimming and J lost 0 bases, with 9 bases between them. The CDR3 consists of 16 residues. CDR3 amino acids: CASSLDWGDSNQPQHF. The CDR3 coding sequence is TGTGCCAGCAGCTTAGATTGGGGGGATAGCAATCAGCCCCAGCATTTT.

CDR3 loop: CASSDIAGGITDTQYF. The CDR3 nucleotides are TGTGCCAGCAGTGATATAGCGGGGGGGATCACAGATACGCAGTATTTT. The chain joins TRBV6-1 to TRBJ2-3; 11 nucleotides line up with TRBD2. This CDR3 comprises 16 residues. V trimming: 3 bases; J trimming: 2 bases; junction bases outside the gene matches: 4. In germline, CDR1 is MNHNS, CDR2 SASEGT.

The J gene is TRBJ1-1, the V gene TRBV6-6, with 7 nucleotides matching TRBD1. This CDR3 region has 14 residues. Germline assignment: CDR1 MNHNY and CDR2 SVGAGI (reference sequence). J was trimmed by 4 bases and V by 7 bases; bases with no gene match: 9. CDR3 residues: CASTRDRGGTEAFF. CDR3 in DNA: TGTGCCAGCACCCGGGACAGAGGGGGCACTGAAGCTTTCTTT.

The chain carries TRBV18 and TRBJ1-4; a possible D gene is TRBD1 (6 bases). CDR1 is KGHSH and CDR2 is LQKENI in the germline V gene. The length of the CDR3 is 14 residues. V dropped 2 bases and J dropped 7 bases, with 11 bases sitting between them. In DNA, the CDR3 is TGTGCCAGCTCACCAGGAACAGGGAGTGAAAAACTGTTTTTT. Its protein product is CASSPGTGSEKLFF.

In regard to this clone: Other nucleotide sequences in the sample specify the same CDR3. The chain uses TRBV6-1 and TRBJ2-6, with 9 nucleotides matching TRBD1. This CDR3 contains 15 residues. Germline V gene data show CDR1 as MNHNS and CDR2 as SASEGT. Trimming removed 6 bases from V and 1 base from J; junction bases left unmatched: 1. The CDR3 is CASRTGGSGANVLTF. Written as DNA, the CDR3 is TGTGCCAGCAGGACAGGGGGATCTGGGGCCAACGTCCTGACTTTC.

The V call is TRBV7-9, the J call TRBJ2-7; no clear D gene. The ends were cut back, 2 bases at V and 5 bases at J, with 4 bases in the middle. In germline, CDR1 is SEHNR, CDR2 FQNEAQ (reference sequence). The CDR3 runs to 11 residues. The CDR3 bases are TGTGCCAGCAGCTTAAGTGACGAGCAGTACTTC. Its protein product is CASSLSDEQYF.

The genes are TRBV15 and TRBJ2-3, with a possible D match to TRBD1 (5 bases). V gave up 5 bases and J gave up 2 bases, with 11 bases separating them. The CDR3 has 14 residues. CDR1 and CDR2 (germline): LNHNV, YYDKDF (reference sequence). The CDR3 is CATSRMDITDTQYF. For the CDR3, the DNA is TGTGCCACCAGCCGAATGGACATCACAGATACGCAGTATTTT.

This rearrangement joins TRBV5-1 to TRBJ1-3, with TRBD1 as a possible D gene (6 bases). The V end was cut by 5 bases, the J end by 0 bases, with 12 bases between. The CDR3 is 15 residues long. Germline CDR1 SGHRS, CDR2 YFSETQ. CDR3 nucleotide sequence: TGCGCCAGCAGTCGGGACACCACCTCTGGAAACACCATATATTTT. As protein: CASSRDTTSGNTIYF.